Listed below are T cell receptor beta chains from one sample, sequenced in a study of tumor-infiltrating lymphocytes in oesophageal squamous cell carcinoma. TCRdb fed the PCR reads into MiXCR, producing one record per CDR3 protein. The sample records 15,000 to 25,000 distinct CDR3 sequences, 39% being singletons. Sequencing was performed on esophageal tumor tissue. Every receptor here comes from a male donor with esophageal squamous cell carcinoma. The conserved cysteine and the conserved F or W are not part of the CDR3 here. Fields, in order: CDR3 length, J gene, V gene, CDR3 protein.

CDR3 length: 12; J gene: TRBJ2-1; V gene: TRBV7-9; CDR3 protein: ASKGRDSYNEQF
CDR3 length: 15; J gene: TRBJ2-5; V gene: TRBV4-2; CDR3 protein: ASSPGTSGRAQETQY
CDR3 length: 12; J gene: NA; V gene: TRBV18; CDR3 protein: ASSPFRTAEEQF
CDR3 length: 10; J gene: TRBJ2-1; V gene: TRBV2; CDR3 protein: ASSDWDNEQF
CDR3 length: 11; J gene: TRBJ2-4; V gene: TRBV2; CDR3 protein: ASSLGAKNIQY
CDR3 length: 13; J gene: TRBJ2-1; V gene: TRBV15; CDR3 protein: ATSTMHSGSYEQF
CDR3 length: 9; J gene: TRBJ1-3; V gene: TRBV7-9; CDR3 protein: ASSLQGTIY
CDR3 length: 14; J gene: TRBJ2-3; V gene: TRBV7-2; CDR3 protein: ASTKLAGPSTDTQY
CDR3 length: 15; J gene: TRBJ2-5; V gene: TRBV5-7; CDR3 protein: ASSLGLAGGPGETQY
CDR3 length: 12; J gene: TRBJ2-1; V gene: TRBV11-2; CDR3 protein: ASSFGTSPNEQF
CDR3 length: 14; J gene: TRBJ2-1; V gene: TRBV24-1; CDR3 protein: ATSDPSGSSYNEQF
CDR3 length: 11; J gene: TRBJ1-1; V gene: TRBV5-1; CDR3 protein: ASRQPGNTEAF
CDR3 length: 11; J gene: TRBJ1-5; V gene: TRBV6-2/TRBV6-3; CDR3 protein: ASSYGSNQPQH
CDR3 length: 13; J gene: TRBJ2-3; V gene: TRBV5-5; CDR3 protein: ASSPIGRERDEQL
CDR3 length: 9; J gene: NA; V gene: TRBV10-3; CDR3 protein: AISGFNEQF
CDR3 length: 14; J gene: TRBJ2-5; V gene: TRBV7-6; CDR3 protein: ASSLTSGSGCETQY
CDR3 length: 13; J gene: TRBJ2-7; V gene: TRBV7-8; CDR3 protein: ASSLRGADVNEQY
CDR3 length: 8; J gene: TRBJ2-3; V gene: TRBV27; CDR3 protein: ASGTDTQY
CDR3 length: 16; J gene: TRBJ1-2; V gene: TRBV4-1; CDR3 protein: ASSQDWGRTGYNYGYT
CDR3 length: 11; J gene: TRBJ2-4; V gene: TRBV13; CDR3 protein: ASSQGTASPQY
CDR3 length: 10; J gene: TRBJ2-7; V gene: TRBV6-1; CDR3 protein: ASGTGGFEQY
CDR3 length: 12; J gene: NA; V gene: TRBV7-2; CDR3 protein: ASSPRRDSYEQY
CDR3 length: 13; J gene: TRBJ1-5; V gene: TRBV27; CDR3 protein: ASSLFQGSNQPQH
CDR3 length: 13; J gene: TRBJ2-1; V gene: TRBV4-1; CDR3 protein: ASSQHKQGRNEQF
CDR3 length: 14; J gene: TRBJ2-1; V gene: TRBV7-2; CDR3 protein: ASSPPVTRLYNEQF
CDR3 length: 11; J gene: TRBJ1-5; V gene: TRBV19; CDR3 protein: ASSKETRQPQH
CDR3 length: 11; J gene: TRBJ2-4; V gene: TRBV10-1; CDR3 protein: ASAAPGSNIQY
CDR3 length: 12; J gene: TRBJ2-7; V gene: TRBV7-2; CDR3 protein: ASSLAYGADEQY
CDR3 length: 15; J gene: TRBJ2-7; V gene: TRBV4-1; CDR3 protein: ASSQVYWGQGSYEQY
CDR3 length: 12; J gene: TRBJ2-5; V gene: TRBV9; CDR3 protein: ASSSGTPGDEQY
CDR3 length: 10; J gene: TRBJ2-5; V gene: TRBV7-6; CDR3 protein: ASSDPGETQY
CDR3 length: 11; J gene: TRBJ2-7; V gene: TRBV10-2; CDR3 protein: ASSGAMLHEQY
CDR3 length: 14; J gene: NA; V gene: TRBV5-1; CDR3 protein: ASSLAEMTGGYEQY
CDR3 length: 13; J gene: TRBJ2-3; V gene: TRBV7-3; CDR3 protein: ASSLTQDYADTQY
CDR3 length: 15; J gene: TRBJ2-1; V gene: TRBV7-6; CDR3 protein: ASSHDIGGSSYNEQF
CDR3 length: 11; J gene: TRBJ2-3; V gene: TRBV7-2; CDR3 protein: ASSPLNGNTQY
CDR3 length: 11; J gene: TRBJ1-1; V gene: TRBV7-2; CDR3 protein: ASSWQGYTEAF
CDR3 length: 12; J gene: TRBJ2-7; V gene: TRBV4-1; CDR3 protein: ASSLPGTAYEQY
CDR3 length: 13; J gene: NA; V gene: TRBV7-6; CDR3 protein: ASSPRETDGETQY
CDR3 length: 12; J gene: TRBJ1-2; V gene: TRBV27; CDR3 protein: ASRKGTATYGYT
CDR3 length: 10; J gene: TRBJ1-2; V gene: TRBV12-3/TRBV12-4; CDR3 protein: ASSPSLYGYT
CDR3 length: 12; J gene: TRBJ1-2; V gene: TRBV6-1; CDR3 protein: ASSYSPTGNPYT
CDR3 length: 16; J gene: TRBJ2-1; V gene: TRBV10-2; CDR3 protein: ASSEDRGGGSSYNEQF
CDR3 length: 10; J gene: TRBJ2-5; V gene: TRBV5-1; CDR3 protein: ASSADLETQY
CDR3 length: 13; J gene: TRBJ2-3; V gene: TRBV7-6; CDR3 protein: ASSSIAGAIDTQY
CDR3 length: 14; J gene: NA; V gene: TRBV7-6; CDR3 protein: ASSSDRESGYNEQY
CDR3 length: 15; J gene: NA; V gene: TRBV19; CDR3 protein: ASSIEAGGHTYNEQY
CDR3 length: 17; J gene: TRBJ2-3; V gene: TRBV7-2; CDR3 protein: ASSPGKGTSGRGTDTQY
CDR3 length: 14; J gene: NA; V gene: TRBV7-2; CDR3 protein: ASSLVPGTSGETQY
CDR3 length: 15; J gene: NA; V gene: TRBV7-8; CDR3 protein: ASSLRGTGGFFNEQF
CDR3 length: 12; J gene: TRBJ1-5; V gene: TRBV11-2; CDR3 protein: ASSLDIGYQPQH
CDR3 length: 12; J gene: TRBJ2-1; V gene: TRBV28; CDR3 protein: ASREASGVNEQF
CDR3 length: 13; J gene: NA; V gene: TRBV6-1; CDR3 protein: ASSEDGGSYNEQY
CDR3 length: 15; J gene: TRBJ2-6; V gene: TRBV15; CDR3 protein: ATSRDQLGSGANVLT
CDR3 length: 14; J gene: NA; V gene: TRBV12-3/TRBV12-4; CDR3 protein: ASSPPGQDLYNEQY
CDR3 length: 12; J gene: TRBJ2-1; V gene: TRBV7-3; CDR3 protein: ASSSGTGLNEQF
CDR3 length: 11; J gene: TRBJ2-7; V gene: TRBV27; CDR3 protein: ASSGQLSYEQY